This T cell receptor beta chain stems from a study of neurological immune-mediated disorders. Overall study findings and caveats: HTLV-1-associated myelopathy ranked highest for TCR clonal expansion and multiple sclerosis lowest, beneath healthy controls.

The time point was: longitudinal time-point 2. This CDR3 is 14 amino acids long. Germline CDR1 reads SGHRS; CDR2 reads YFSETQ. J lost 7 bases, V lost 0 bases, and 3 bases had no gene match. TCRdb used MiXCR to reprocess the 5' RACE reads, holding one entry per CDR3 protein. The sample holds around 90,000 distinct CDR3 sequences, over 10% seen once. Relative to its sample, this clonotype is medium-sized. What it binds is not known. The source of this sequence is a female donor with HTLV-1-associated myelopathy (HAM/TSP). Material for sequencing was PBMCs. This chain links TRBV5-1 with TRBJ1-4, with TRBD1 identical over 7 bases. The CDR3 nucleotides read TGCGCCAGCAGCTTGGGTGACAGGGTTGAAAAACTGTTTTTT. It codes for CASSLGDRVEKLFF.